Listed here are 30 T cell receptor beta chains from one sample, sequenced in a study of CD8+ T cells in alopecia areata. RNA, once extracted, was reverse transcribed into cDNA for use as the sequencing template. The method was immunoSEQ multiplex PCR; TCRdb's version includes in-frame clones alone and lacks a portion of them. The table lists some 180,000 clones, about 53% of them singletons, with 9.5% to 14% in the top ten. This sample's treatment: oral pan-JAK inhibitor, 5-10 mg twice daily. Sequencing was performed on CD8+ T cells sorted from blood, taken at week 24, from a patient treated with tofacitinib. The receptor set was obtained from a human donor with alopecia areata.

The chain couples TRBV29-1 to TRBJ2-7, with 10 bases fitting TRBD1. Germline assignment: CDR1 SQVTM and CDR2 ANQGSEA. CDR3 length equals 14 residues. Trimming at V came to 4 bases and at J to 4 bases, leaving 7 bases not matched to a gene. The CDR3 here is CSVVIRDRGYEQYF. The CDR3 bases are TGCAGCGTTGTCATTCGGGACAGGGGTTACGAGCAGTACTTC.

This clone was detected a few times. J is TRBJ2-5 and V is TRBV11-1; D call uncertain. Trimming removed 2 bases at V and 5 bases at J, with 18 bases between. CDR1 is SGHAT and CDR2 is FQDESV in the germline V gene (reference sequence). The CDR3 consists of 16 residues. The CDR3 here is CASSLHPSTTSETQYF. CDR3 DNA sequence: TGTGCCAGCAGCTTACACCCTAGTACCACCTCGGAGACCCAGTACTTC.

This chain joins TRBV25-1 and TRBJ1-2; D may be TRBD1 (5 bases). V lost 3 bases to trimming and J lost 8 bases, with 7 bases between them. The CDR3 has 11 amino acids. Germline V lookup: CDR1 MGHDK, CDR2 SYGVNS. The CDR3 sequence: CASSEGRGYTF. In DNA form, the CDR3 reads TGTGCCAGCAGTGAGGGACGGGGCTACACCTTC.

This clone was counted only a few times. This sequence joins TRBV9 and TRBJ2-1; 10 bases map to TRBD2. This CDR3 is 15 amino acids long. Germline V CDR1 and CDR2: SGDLS, YYNGEE. J lost 9 bases, V lost 4 bases, and 10 bases had no gene match. CDR3 protein: CASSITSGAAVEQFF. The CDR3 DNA is TGTGCCAGCAGCATAACTAGCGGGGCCGCGGTTGAGCAGTTCTTC.

This clone showed up just a few times. J is TRBJ2-1 and V is TRBV12-5; D possibly corresponds to TRBD1 (6 bases). The germline V gene encodes CDR1 LGHNT and CDR2 FRNRAP. The CDR3 sequence is 12 residues long. In DNA, the CDR3 is TGTGTGTCCCTGGGGGCGTACAATGAGCAGTTCTTC. This codes for CVSLGAYNEQFF.

The V call is TRBV23-1, the J call TRBJ1-5; 9 bases align to TRBD1. TRBV23-1 is noted as an ORF with a role that remains uncertain. CDR3 length: 15 residues. V lost 9 bases and J lost 4; bases outside the gene matches: 10. The CDR3 DNA follows: TGCGCCAGTCGCGGACAGGGGAGTTGTAATCAGCCCCAGCATTTT. Residues: CASRGQGSCNQPQHF.

The chain carries TRBV29-1 and TRBJ2-7, with 7 bases identical to TRBD1. CDR1 SQVTM and CDR2 ANQGSEA come from the germline V gene. V lost 6 bases and J lost 4; bases outside the gene matches: 9. This CDR3 region has 13 residues. CDR3 sequence: CSVLTDREYEQYF. In nucleotides, the CDR3 is TGCAGCGTCCTAACCGACAGGGAATACGAGCAGTACTTC.

Note on this clone: Other DNA variants within this sample encode the same CDR3. The CDR3 loop reads CASSLRRGEKLFF. CDR3 coding DNA: TGTGCCAGCAGCTTAAGGAGGGGCGAAAAACTGTTTTTT. This chain joins TRBV7-6 and TRBJ1-4; a possible D gene is TRBD1 (5 bases). This CDR3 has 13 amino acids. V dropped 2 bases and J dropped 8 bases, with 9 bases sitting between them. CDR1 and CDR2 (germline): SGHVS, FNYEAQ.

V is TRBV29-1 and J is TRBJ2-7; D not certain. Germline CDR1 and CDR2: SQVTM and ANQGSEA. The germline V and J ends were trimmed by 4 bases and 7 bases, with 11 bases remaining between them. The CDR3 consists of 11 residues. In DNA form, the CDR3 reads TGCAGCGTTGTTCGAGGTAGGGAGCAGTACTTC. It yields the protein CSVVRGREQYF.

The rearrangement joins TRBV11-3 to TRBJ2-1; TRBD2 matches 9 bases. Per the germline V gene, CDR1 is SGHNT and CDR2 is YENEEA. Trimming took 4 bases from V and 10 from J; bases not matched to a gene: 8. The CDR3 spans 14 residues. CDR3: CASSSSGETPEQFF. The DNA of the CDR3 is TGTGCCAGCAGCTCTAGCGGGGAGACCCCAGAGCAGTTCTTC.

The genes are TRBV30 and TRBJ2-7; 8 bases are shared with TRBD1. This CDR3 has 15 amino acids. Trimming took 0 bases from V and 0 from J; bases not matched to a gene: 4. Germline values: CDR1 GTSNPN, CDR2 SVGIG (reference sequence). The CDR3 DNA reads TGTGCCTGGAGTGTTCCTACAGGGGGCTCCTACGAGCAGTACTTC. This translates into CAWSVPTGGSYEQYF. Combining the CDR3 with reference TRBV30 and TRBJ2-7 gives the whole variable domain SQTIHQWPATLVQPVGSPLSLECTVEGTSNPNLYWYRQAAGRGLQLLFYSVGIGQISSEVPQNLSASRPQDRQFILSSKKLLLSDSGFYLCAWSVPTGGSYEQYFGPGTRLTVT.

The rearrangement links TRBV5-4 to TRBJ2-1, with D unresolved. Germline CDR1 SGHNT, CDR2 YYREEE (reference sequence). The V gene lost 0 bases and the J gene lost 9 bases, with 7 bases spanning the gap. This CDR3 is 12 amino acids long. The CDR3 protein is CASSLGRSEQFF. CDR3 bases: TGTGCCAGCAGCTTGGGTCGTTCTGAGCAGTTCTTC.

This clone has just one count. Here the CDR3 reads CASSQSRDVYEQYF. The CDR3 nucleotides are TGCGCCAGCAGCCAATCCCGGGACGTCTACGAGCAGTACTTC. The J gene is TRBJ2-7, the V gene TRBV4-1, with D possibly called TRBD1 or TRBD2 (5 bases each). Per the germline V gene, CDR1 is MGHRA and CDR2 is YSYEKL. The CDR3 contains 14 residues. V gave up 2 bases and J gave up 3 bases, with 11 bases separating them.

Remarks on this clone: This CDR3 is also generated by other DNA sequences in the sample. The chain is built from TRBV5-1 and TRBJ2-1; D remains ambiguous. The V gene's germline CDR1 is SGHRS and CDR2 YFSETQ. V shed 0 bases and J shed 7 bases, with 5 bases lying between them. The CDR3 contains 12 residues. The CDR3 here is CASSLANNEQFF. The CDR3 coding sequence is TGCGCCAGCAGCTTGGCGAATAATGAGCAGTTCTTC.

As for this clone: A junction boundary mismatches the germline segment, possibly from a read error. CDR3 protein: CSVEGGDRGEAFF. The CDR3 DNA is TGCAGCGTCGAAGGTGGAGATCGAGGTGAAGCTTTCTTT. The J gene is TRBJ1-1, the V gene TRBV29-1, with D hard to call. From germline, CDR1 is SQVTM and CDR2 ANQGSEA. CDR3 size: 13 residues.

Worth noting for this clone: Other DNA sequences within the sample encode an identical CDR3. The gene calls are TRBV30 and TRBJ2-7; TRBD2 is a possible D gene (6 bases). The germline V gene has CDR1 GTSNPN and CDR2 SVGIG (reference sequence). V shed 3 bases and J shed 4 bases, with 10 bases lying between them. CDR3 length: 12 amino acids. Here the CDR3 reads CAWSAGRYEQYF. The CDR3 DNA is TGTGCCTGGAGCGCGGGACGGTACGAGCAGTACTTC.

This chain links TRBV5-4 with TRBJ2-3; D gene ambiguous. Germline values: CDR1 SGHNT, CDR2 YYREEE (reference sequence). The CDR3 covers 12 residues. V was shortened by 3 bases and J by 0 bases, with 2 bases between the two germline ends. Here the CDR3 DNA reads TGTGCCAGCAGCTCTAGCACAGATACGCAGTATTTT. Its translation: CASSSSTDTQYF.

This clone was detected only a few times. The chain recombines TRBV2 with TRBJ2-2; D perhaps matches TRBD2 (5 bases). This CDR3 contains 15 residues. Trimming removed 8 bases from V and 0 bases from J, with 13 bases in between. The germline V gene encodes CDR1 SNHLY and CDR2 FYNNEI. The CDR3 sequence is CASVRVATNTGELFF. The DNA for the CDR3 is TGTGCCAGCGTCCGGGTAGCGACGAACACCGGGGAGCTGTTTTTT.

The V and J genes are TRBV15 and TRBJ1-2; D unclear. Germline values: CDR1 LNHNV, CDR2 YYDKDF (reference sequence). The germline V and J ends were trimmed by 3 bases and 0 bases, with 8 bases remaining between them. CDR3 length equals 14 residues. CDR3: CATSSKVSNYGYTF. The DNA of the CDR3 is TGTGCCACCAGCAGCAAAGTTTCTAACTATGGCTACACCTTC.

This clone is a singleton in its sample. The J gene is TRBJ2-6, the V gene TRBV30; 8 nucleotides agree with TRBD1. V shed 5 bases, J shed 1 base, and the junction held 1 base outside the gene matches. Germline lookup yields CDR1 GTSNPN and CDR2 SVGIG (reference sequence). The CDR3 totals 14 residues. The CDR3 sequence: CAWDRGSGANVLTF. CDR3 in DNA: TGTGCCTGGGACAGGGGTTCTGGGGCCAACGTCCTGACTTTC.

This chain links TRBV5-6 with TRBJ2-7; TRBD1 matches at 11 bases. CDR1 is SGHDT, CDR2 YYEEEE, per germline. The CDR3 length is 14 residues. V shed 4 bases and J 2 bases; nucleotides not matched to a gene: 2. The CDR3 DNA reads TGTGCCAGCAGCGTGGGACAGGGGGCCTACGAGCAGTACTTC. As protein: CASSVGQGAYEQYF.

This chain uses TRBV2 with TRBJ2-3, with a weak D call TRBD1 (7 bases). CDR3 length equals 17 residues. Trimming stripped 3 bases from V and 4 bases from J, with 20 bases between. CDR1 and CDR2 from the germline V gene are SNHLY and FYNNEI. The CDR3 here is CASSDPRGTVSADTQYF. In nucleotides, the CDR3 is TGTGCCAGCAGTGATCCTCGGGGGACAGTTAGCGCAGATACGCAGTATTTT.

The chain combines TRBV21-1 with TRBJ2-4; the table's D gene call, TRBD1, was not cross checked with the DNA. TRBV21-1 is noted as a pseudogene. The CDR3 extends over 16 amino acids. The CDR3 nucleotides read TGTGCCAGCAGCAAAGATGAGGGGGCGGTCAAAAACATTCAGTACTTC. Amino acid sequence: CASSKDEGAVKNIQYF.

The chain joins TRBV9 to TRBJ2-1, with D possibly matching TRBD2 (6 bases). Germline values: CDR1 SGDLS, CDR2 YYNGEE. V lost 0 bases and J 9 bases, leaving 13 bases between the germline ends. The CDR3 is 14 amino acids. The CDR3, as DNA: TGTGCCAGCAGCGTAGATGAGACTAGTCGTGAGCAGTTCTTC. Its protein product is CASSVDETSREQFF.

This clone showed up just a few times. This chain connects TRBV19 to TRBJ1-6; D is undetermined. Germline V gene lookup returns CDR1 LNHDA and CDR2 SQIVND (reference sequence). The V gene lost 5 bases and the J gene lost 7 bases, with 9 bases spanning the gap. The CDR3 loop spans 13 amino acids. In nucleotides, the CDR3 is TGTGCCAGTAGTCTGGCAGCGAATTCACCCCTCCACTTT. Translation: CASSLAANSPLHF.

The V gene is TRBV6-1, the J gene TRBJ2-3; the D gene is possibly TRBD2 (6 bases). V lost 6 bases, J lost 2 bases, and 15 bases lay in between. The germline CDR1 and CDR2 sequences are MNHNS and SASEGT. This CDR3 contains 15 residues. Here the CDR3 reads CASSAGQGNTDTQYF. The DNA of the CDR3 is TGTGCCAGCAGCGCGGGGCAGGGTAACACAGATACGCAGTATTTT.

The chain links TRBV5-6 to TRBJ2-7; TRBD1 matches at 8 bases. CDR3 length equals 14 residues. J was trimmed by 2 bases and V by 3 bases; bases with no gene match: 4. CDR1 and CDR2 (germline): SGHDT, YYEEEE. The CDR3 loop reads CASSYGTGTYEQYF. The CDR3 nucleotides are TGTGCCAGCAGCTATGGGACAGGAACCTACGAGCAGTACTTC.

This clone turned up a few times. The chain is built from TRBV5-1 and TRBJ2-1; D possibly corresponds to TRBD1 (5 bases). The CDR3 is made up of 11 amino acids. Deletions cut 5 bases from V and 8 bases from J, with 8 bases between. Germline loops: CDR1 SGHRS, CDR2 YFSETQ. DNA for the CDR3: TGCGCCAGCAGAGGGGTTGATGAGCAGTTCTTC. It is translated as CASRGVDEQFF.

The chain uses TRBV19 and TRBJ2-2; 7 bases align to TRBD1. V lost 10 bases and J lost 5; bases outside the gene matches: 10. There are 14 residues in the CDR3. The V gene's germline CDR1 is LNHDA and CDR2 SQIVND (reference sequence). The CDR3 loop is CATRRDRDTGELFF. CDR3 DNA: TGTGCCACCCGCCGAGACAGGGATACCGGGGAGCTGTTTTTT.

The chain carries TRBV4-3 and TRBJ1-2; a possible D gene is TRBD1 (6 bases). The CDR3 has 16 residues. Trimming removed 1 base from V and 2 bases from J, with 14 bases in between. Germline V gene sequence: CDR1 LGHNA, CDR2 YSLEER. CDR3 sequence (DNA): TGCGCCAGCAGCCAAGCAGGGGAGGGGGTGAACTATGGCTACACCTTC. It encodes CASSQAGEGVNYGYTF.